A single sample is the source of the 27 T cell receptor beta chains below, sequenced in a study of cytomegalovirus exposure and HLA in healthy donors. PCR amplification relied on 60 Vbeta primers (plus 13 Jbeta primers). Profiling relied on immunoSEQ multiplex PCR, and the TCRdb table lists in-frame clones only, not all of them. The sample carries roughly 120,000 clones, about 81% recorded once. Material for sequencing was PBMCs. The receptors originated from a woman aged 40 to 50 in good health and CMV-seropositive.

The gene calls are TRBV19 and TRBJ2-1, with 9 bases identical to TRBD2. This CDR3 is 15 amino acids long. In germline, CDR1 is LNHDA, CDR2 SQIVND (reference sequence). The trim removed 5 bases at V and 3 bases at J, leaving 5 bases unmatched. This CDR3 is CASSLAGAGYNEQFF. CDR3 DNA sequence: TGTGCCAGTAGTTTAGCGGGAGCCGGCTACAATGAGCAGTTCTTC.

The rearrangement joins TRBV28 to TRBJ1-5, with D possibly being TRBD1 (5 bases). This CDR3 has 14 amino acids. Germline CDR1 reads MDHEN; CDR2 reads SYDVKM. V lost 9 bases to trimming and J lost 5 bases, with 17 bases between them. CDR3: CASNNYGGDQPQHF. CDR3 in DNA: TGTGCCAGTAACAATTATGGGGGGGATCAGCCCCAGCATTTT. The variable domain in full, with the rest retrieved from reference TRBV28 and TRBJ1-5, is DVKVTQSSRYLVKRTGEKVFLECVQDMDHENMFWYRQDPGLGLRLIYFSYDVKMKEKGDIPEGYSVSREKKERFSLILESASTNQTSMYLCASNNYGGDQPQHFGDGTRLSIL.

The chain employs TRBV5-1 and TRBJ2-5; weak D call: TRBD2 (5 bases). TRBJ2-7 explains the end of the DNA better; the J call may be wrong. This CDR3 region has 14 residues. Germline values: CDR1 SGHRS, CDR2 YFSETQ. The CDR3 loop is CASSPEGLSYEQYF. For the CDR3, the DNA is TGCGCCAGCAGCCCCGAAGGACTCTCCTACGAGCAGTACTTC.

The gene calls are TRBV5-4 and TRBJ2-1; possibly TRBD1 for D (5 bases). V lost 0 bases and J 12 bases, leaving 19 bases between the germline ends. Per the germline V gene, CDR1 is SGHNT and CDR2 is YYREEE (reference sequence). The CDR3 consists of 15 residues. Here the CDR3 reads CASSLDIGVEHSQFF. The CDR3 region has the DNA TGTGCCAGCAGCTTGGACATAGGGGTGGAACATTCGCAGTTCTTC.

This clone was detected only a few times. The J gene is TRBJ1-1, the V gene TRBV6-1; no firm D call. V was pared by 0 bases and J by 0 bases, with 5 bases between. Germline values: CDR1 MNHNS, CDR2 SASEGT. This CDR3 comprises 14 residues. CDR3: CASSEAVMNTEAFF. Written as DNA, the CDR3 is TGTGCCAGCAGTGAAGCCGTAATGAACACTGAAGCTTTCTTT.

The gene calls are TRBV18 and TRBJ1-1; possibly TRBD1 for D (6 bases). Germline V gene data show CDR1 as KGHSH and CDR2 as LQKENI. The CDR3 length is 16 residues. Trimming pared 0 bases from V and 6 bases from J, leaving 17 bases between. The CDR3 nucleotides are TGTGCCAGCTCACCACCGGAGGTCAGGGGCATATCTGAAGCTTTCTTT. As protein: CASSPPEVRGISEAFF.

The V call is TRBV4-1, the J call TRBJ2-2; D not resolved. CDR3 length: 14 amino acids. Per the germline V gene, CDR1 is MGHRA and CDR2 is YSYEKL. The V gene lost 1 base and the J gene lost 8 bases, with 11 bases spanning the gap. In DNA form, the CDR3 reads TGCGCCAGCAGCCAAGGTTCCAGTACGGGGGAGCTGTTTTTT. Encoded protein: CASSQGSSTGELFF.

V and J are TRBV7-6 and TRBJ2-1, with D hard to call. CDR1 SGHVS and CDR2 FNYEAQ come from the germline V gene. CDR3 size: 15 residues. With 7 bases removed from V and 0 bases from J, the gap between germline ends came to 13 bases. As DNA, the CDR3 is TGTGCCAGCACGCAGCAAGAGGTCTCCTACAATGAGCAGTTCTTC. This translates into CASTQQEVSYNEQFF.

The chain employs TRBV10-3 and TRBJ1-6; D may be TRBD1 (6 bases). Trimming shortened V by 10 bases and J by 7 bases, and 14 bases separated the two germline ends. Germline loops: CDR1 ENHRY, CDR2 SYGVKD. CDR3 length: 13 amino acids. The CDR3 sequence: CASNREWNSPLHF. The DNA for the CDR3 is TGTGCCAGTAACAGGGAATGGAATTCACCCCTCCACTTT.

The chain has TRBV28 and TRBJ1-2; a weak D match, TRBD1 (5 bases). Germline V CDR1 and CDR2: MDHEN, SYDVKM. The CDR3 consists of 14 residues. Deletions cut 6 bases from V and 3 bases from J, with 14 bases between. The CDR3 spells CASRGLGHDYGYTF. CDR3 nucleotide sequence: TGTGCCAGCAGGGGACTTGGGCACGACTATGGCTACACCTTC.

The CDR3 sequence: CASSGGTGGNQPQHF. The CDR3 DNA reads TGTGCCAGCAGTGGTGGGACAGGAGGCAATCAGCCCCAGCATTTT. The chain combines TRBV6-5 with TRBJ1-5, with 8 bases identical to TRBD1. Germline CDR1 and CDR2: MNHEY and SVGAGI. The CDR3 has 15 residues. Trimming cost V 5 bases and J 2 bases; bases outside gene matches: 5.

The rearrangement uses TRBV5-4 and TRBJ2-2, with D perhaps TRBD2 (7 bases). The V gene lost 9 bases and the J gene lost 6 bases, with 15 bases spanning the gap. The CDR3 is 13 amino acids. Germline values: CDR1 SGHNT, CDR2 YYREEE (reference sequence). The CDR3 sequence is CANEGEGSGELFF. Here the CDR3 DNA reads TGTGCCAACGAGGGGGAGGGATCCGGGGAGCTGTTTTTT.

The V and J genes are TRBV7-3 and TRBJ2-6; D remains unclear. This CDR3 spans 17 amino acids. Trimming took 2 bases from V and 0 from J, leaving 11 bases between them. Germline CDR1 SGHTA, CDR2 FQGTGA. CDR3 coding DNA: TGTGCCAGCAGCTTAGAGTCTTTTGGCTCTGGGGCCAACGTCCTGACTTTC. Encoded protein: CASSLESFGSGANVLTF.

This rearrangement joins TRBV19 to TRBJ1-2, with 9 bases lining up with TRBD1. CDR1 is LNHDA and CDR2 is SQIVND in the germline V gene (reference sequence). The V segment lost 5 bases and the J segment 7 bases; nucleotides outside the gene matches: 8. The CDR3 contains 14 residues. This CDR3 reads CASSVAQGAGGYTF. In DNA form, the CDR3 reads TGTGCCAGTAGTGTTGCACAGGGGGCCGGTGGCTACACCTTC. The full variable domain, its missing parts supplied by reference TRBV19 and TRBJ1-2, is DGGITQSPKYLFRKEGQNVTLSCEQNLNHDAMYWYRQDPGQGLRLIYYSQIVNDFQKGDIAEGYSVSREKKESFPLTVTSAQKNPTAFYLCASSVAQGAGGYTFGSGTRLTVV.

The rearrangement links TRBV2 to TRBJ1-5; a possible D gene is TRBD1 (6 bases). The V gene's germline CDR1 is SNHLY and CDR2 FYNNEI. The CDR3 has 16 amino acids. V lost 3 bases and J 2 bases, leaving 14 bases between the germline ends. CDR3 loop: CASSEGHPRGNQPQHF. CDR3 coding DNA: TGTGCCAGCAGTGAGGGACACCCACGGGGCAATCAGCCCCAGCATTTT.

The chain links TRBV7-9 to TRBJ2-3, with TRBD2 matching 8 bases. The trim removed 3 bases at V and 4 bases at J, leaving 6 bases unmatched. CDR3 length: 15 amino acids. Germline CDR1 is SEHNR and CDR2 is FQNEAQ (reference sequence). CDR3 region: CASSFSGRAPDTQYF. CDR3 nucleotides: TGTGCCAGCAGCTTTTCCGGGAGGGCCCCAGATACGCAGTATTTT.

As DNA, the CDR3 is TGCGCCAGCAGACCGGCGGCGGTTGAAGCTTTCTTT. Translated: CASRPAAVEAFF. The V and J genes are TRBV23-1 and TRBJ1-1; unclear D gene. TRBV23-1 is an ORF; its function is uncertain. The CDR3 consists of 12 residues. Trimming pared 6 bases from V and 7 bases from J, leaving 12 bases between.

This chain connects TRBV30 to TRBJ2-1, with D perhaps TRBD2 (5 bases). The CDR3 is 14 amino acids. Germline V gene lookup returns CDR1 GTSNPN and CDR2 SVGIG (reference sequence). Trimming pared 1 base from V and 0 bases from J, leaving 7 bases between. The CDR3 loop is CAWSAGNSYNEQFF. The CDR3 region has the DNA TGTGCCTGGAGTGCGGGGAACTCCTACAATGAGCAGTTCTTC.

This rearrangement joins TRBV28 to TRBJ1-5; possibly TRBD1 for D (6 bases). The ends were cut back, 10 bases at V and 0 bases at J, with 13 bases in the middle. CDR3 length: 14 residues. Germline CDR1 and CDR2: MDHEN and SYDVKM. The CDR3 DNA sequence: TGTGCCACCACACAAGGGGGTAGCAATCAGCCCCAGCATTTT. Amino acids: CATTQGGSNQPQHF. Combining the CDR3 with reference TRBV28 and TRBJ1-5 gives the whole variable domain DVKVTQSSRYLVKRTGEKVFLECVQDMDHENMFWYRQDPGLGLRLIYFSYDVKMKEKGDIPEGYSVSREKKERFSLILESASTNQTSMYLCATTQGGSNQPQHFGDGTRLSIL.

J is TRBJ1-5 and V is TRBV27, with 8 bases identical to TRBD1. CDR3 length: 14 residues. V lost 4 bases and J lost 4; bases outside the gene matches: 3. The germline CDR1 and CDR2 sequences are MNHEY and SMNVEV (reference sequence). As DNA, the CDR3 is TGTGCCAGCAGTTCAGGGGGCGGAAATCAGCCCCAGCATTTT. Translation gives CASSSGGGNQPQHF.

The chain employs TRBV7-2 and TRBJ2-7; 8 positions agree with TRBD1. Germline values: CDR1 SGHTA, CDR2 FQGNSA. Losses at the gene ends were 5 bases for V and 0 bases for J; bases not matched to a gene: 6. This CDR3 has 15 residues. In DNA form, the CDR3 reads TGTGCCAGCAGCCCCCGACAGGGGAGCTCCTACGAGCAGTACTTC. Translated: CASSPRQGSSYEQYF.

The rearrangement joins TRBV27 to TRBJ2-5, with 8 nucleotides matching TRBD2. The J segment lost 7 bases and the V segment lost 8 bases, leaving 3 bases of the junction unmatched. Germline CDR1 reads MNHEY; CDR2 reads SMNVEV (reference sequence). The CDR3 loop spans 11 amino acids. The CDR3 DNA follows: TGTGCCAGCCGGGGGGGGACGACCCAGTACTTC. The encoded protein is CASRGGTTQYF.

On this clone itself: The identical CDR3 is also encoded by other nucleotide sequences in the sample. CDR3 region: CASSRTGAGTDTQYF. Here the CDR3 DNA reads TGCGCCAGCAGCCGCACAGGGGCGGGCACAGATACGCAGTATTTT. The rearrangement links TRBV5-1 to TRBJ2-3; 7 nucleotides match TRBD1. Germline-derived CDR1 and CDR2 are SGHRS and YFSETQ. The CDR3 spans 15 residues. V trimming: 4 bases; J trimming: 1 base; junction bases outside the gene matches: 6.

The chain carries TRBV7-9 and TRBJ2-1, with TRBD1 identical over 7 bases. The CDR3 is 13 residues long. Germline values: CDR1 SEHNR, CDR2 FQNEAQ (reference sequence). The V segment lost 5 bases and the J segment 8 bases; nucleotides outside the gene matches: 6. The CDR3 region has the DNA TGTGCCAGCAGCGCACAGGGGATGCATGAGCAGTTCTTC. Amino acid sequence: CASSAQGMHEQFF.

The CDR3 region has the DNA TGTGCCAGCAGTTTATTTGGCCAGGCGATTTACGAGCAGTACTTC. Its protein is CASSLFGQAIYEQYF. The J gene is TRBJ2-7, the V gene TRBV27; D call uncertain. This CDR3 has 15 residues. The germline V gene encodes CDR1 MNHEY and CDR2 SMNVEV (reference sequence). With 1 base removed from V and 4 bases from J, the gap between germline ends came to 14 bases.

This clone showed up just a few times. The chain links TRBV21-1 to TRBJ1-1; TRBD1, the D gene given by the table, was not confirmed from the DNA. TRBV21-1 is flagged as a pseudogene. The CDR3 consists of 13 residues. CDR3 sequence reads: CASSTTGVTEAFF. The CDR3 DNA is TGTGCCAGCAGCACGACAGGAGTCACTGAAGCTTTCTTT.

This clone was seen just once. This chain connects TRBV19 to TRBJ2-1; possible D gene TRBD1, 5 bases. Germline assignment: CDR1 LNHDA and CDR2 SQIVND (reference sequence). This CDR3 comprises 14 residues. Deletions cut 5 bases from V and 2 bases from J, with 10 bases between. This CDR3 is CASSGAIPYNEQFF. In DNA form, the CDR3 reads TGTGCCAGTAGTGGGGCCATCCCCTACAATGAGCAGTTCTTC.